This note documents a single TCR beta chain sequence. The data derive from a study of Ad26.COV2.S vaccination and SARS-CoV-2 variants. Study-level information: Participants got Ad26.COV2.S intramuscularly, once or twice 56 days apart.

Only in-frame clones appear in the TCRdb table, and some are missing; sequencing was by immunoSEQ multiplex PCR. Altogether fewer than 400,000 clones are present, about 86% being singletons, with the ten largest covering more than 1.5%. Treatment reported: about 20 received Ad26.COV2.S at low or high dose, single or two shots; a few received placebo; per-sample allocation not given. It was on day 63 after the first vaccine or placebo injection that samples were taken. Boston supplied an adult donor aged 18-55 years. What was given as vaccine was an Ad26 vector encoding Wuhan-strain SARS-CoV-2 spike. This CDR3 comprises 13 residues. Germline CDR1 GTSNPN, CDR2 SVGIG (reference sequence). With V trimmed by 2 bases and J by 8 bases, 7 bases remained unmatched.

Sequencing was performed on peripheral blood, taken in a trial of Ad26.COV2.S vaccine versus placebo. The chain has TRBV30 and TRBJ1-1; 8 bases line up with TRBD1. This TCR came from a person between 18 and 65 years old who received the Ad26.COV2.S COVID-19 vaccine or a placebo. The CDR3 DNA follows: TGTGCCTGGAGTATGCAGGGGGCATTAGAAGCTTTCTTT. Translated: CAWSMQGALEAFF.